These 19 T cell receptor beta chains originate from one sample sequenced in a study of identical twins. MiXCR, run by TCRdb on the 5' RACE reads, gives a single entry per CDR3 protein. The sample lists roughly 200,000 distinct CDR3 sequences; roughly 15% were seen once. This sample also appeared in a second study, on T cells expressing NK-cell markers.

Sequenced input: CD8+ T cells sorted from blood. The receptors were sampled from a woman under 30 in good health.

In DNA, the CDR3 is TGCGCCAGCGGATTAATCCCGACTAGCCCTACTTACAATGAGCAGTTCTTC. Translation gives CASGLIPTSPTYNEQFF. This chain connects TRBV5-1 to TRBJ2-1; 7 nucleotides line up with TRBD2. The CDR3 loop spans 17 amino acids. After removal of 7 bases from V and 4 bases from J, the junction contained 17 bases not matched to a gene. Germline V gene sequence: CDR1 SGHRS, CDR2 YFSETQ.

This clonotype showed up just a few times. J is TRBJ2-5 and V is TRBV20-1; possible D gene TRBD2, 6 bases. Germline V CDR1 and CDR2: DFQATT, SNEGSKA (reference sequence). Trimming shortened V by 0 bases and J by 2 bases, and 19 bases separated the two germline ends. CDR3 length: 17 amino acids. The CDR3 coding sequence is TGCAGTGCTAGAGATCTATGGGGAGGAGAGGGGCAAGAGACCCAGTACTTC. Its translation is CSARDLWGGEGQETQYF.

A few counts support this clonotype. The chain recombines TRBV12-5 with TRBJ1-1; TRBD1 might be the D (6 bases). The germline V and J ends were trimmed by 0 bases and 5 bases, with 16 bases remaining between them. The V gene's germline CDR1 is LGHNT and CDR2 FRNRAP. This CDR3 has 16 residues. The CDR3 loop reads CASGLVHQGSRTEAFF. The CDR3, as DNA: TGTGCTAGTGGTTTGGTACATCAGGGGAGTCGAACTGAAGCTTTCTTT. The full variable domain, its missing parts supplied by reference TRBV12-5 and TRBJ1-1, is DARVTQTPRHKVTEMGQEVTMRCQPILGHNTVFWYRQTMMQGLELLAYFRNRAPLDDSGMPKDRFSAEMPDATLATLKIQPSEPRDSAVYFCASGLVHQGSRTEAFFGQGTRLTVV.

This clonotype was picked up a small number of times. The V and J genes are TRBV7-9 and TRBJ2-1, with 13 bases that match TRBD2. Losses at the gene ends were 6 bases for V and 4 bases for J; bases not matched to a gene: 6. Germline CDR1 reads SEHNR; CDR2 reads FQNEAQ (reference sequence). The CDR3 contains 16 residues. The CDR3 bases are TGTGCCAGCAGTCATTGGACTAGCGGGAGATACAATGAGCAGTTCTTC. Its translation: CASSHWTSGRYNEQFF. The full variable domain, rest sourced from reference TRBV7-9 and TRBJ2-1, is DTGVSQNPRHKITKRGQNVTFRCDPISEHNRLYWYRQTLGQGPEFLTYFQNEAQLEKSRLLSDRFSAERPKGSFSTLEIQRTEQGDSAMYLCASSHWTSGRYNEQFFGPGTRLTVL.

The V call is TRBV7-9, the J call TRBJ2-2; D uncertain. Per the germline V gene, CDR1 is SEHNR and CDR2 is FQNEAQ (reference sequence). Trimming cost V 6 bases and J 5 bases, with 10 bases left between them. The CDR3 consists of 13 residues. In DNA form, the CDR3 reads TGTGCCAGCAGGGCCCGGAGTACCGGGGAGCTGTTTTTT. Translating it yields CASRARSTGELFF.

This clonotype was recorded a few times. This chain uses TRBV3-1 with TRBJ2-4, with D perhaps assigned TRBD1 or TRBD2 (5 bases each). The CDR3 extends over 18 amino acids. V was cut by 2 bases and J by 0 bases, with 17 bases left in between. CDR1 is LGHDT and CDR2 is YNNKEL in the germline V gene (reference sequence). This CDR3 is CASSQYTRDLLAKNIQYF. Written as DNA, the CDR3 is TGTGCCAGCAGCCAATACACCAGGGACCTCTTAGCCAAAAACATTCAGTACTTC.

The table lists this clonotype with a count of one. This chain links TRBV6-2 or TRBV6-3 with TRBJ2-3; 8 positions match TRBD1. The CDR3 sequence is 19 residues long. The junction had 17 bases not matched to a gene; V was cut back by 6 bases and J by 0 bases. Looked up from germline, CDR1 is MNHEY and CDR2 is SVGEGT. The CDR3 reads CASSLGQGLSVFSTDTQYF. CDR3 in DNA: TGTGCCAGCAGCCTTGGACAGGGTCTGTCAGTTTTCAGCACAGATACGCAGTATTTT.

The table lists this clonotype with a few counts. The rearrangement links TRBV21-1 to TRBJ1-2. TRBV21-1 is a pseudogene locus. The CDR3 has 16 amino acids. CDR3 loop: CASSKGRLIANYGYTF. CDR3 in DNA: TGTGCCAGCAGCAAAGGACGGCTAATAGCTAACTATGGCTACACCTTC.

The chain links TRBV6-5 to TRBJ1-1, with no clear D. From germline, CDR1 is MNHEY and CDR2 SVGAGI. V was pared by 6 bases and J by 4 bases, with 9 bases between. This CDR3 region has 12 residues. The CDR3 DNA follows: TGTGCCAGCAGGATGGGGAGCACTGAAGCTTTCTTT. It codes for CASRMGSTEAFF.

This clonotype came up a few times. The CDR3 here is CSASDSGTGLTGELFF. CDR3 nucleotide sequence: TGCAGTGCTAGTGACTCCGGGACAGGGCTCACCGGGGAGCTGTTTTTT. The genes are TRBV20-1 and TRBJ2-2, with TRBD1 matching 9 bases. V gave up 3 bases and J gave up 4 bases; unmatched junction bases: 9. This CDR3 has 16 residues. Germline lookup yields CDR1 DFQATT and CDR2 SNEGSKA (reference sequence).

The chain joins TRBV6-5 to TRBJ2-5; D is undetermined. V lost 0 bases, J lost 1 base, and 6 bases lay in between. The CDR3 has 14 residues. CDR1 MNHEY and CDR2 SVGAGI come from the germline V gene. DNA for the CDR3: TGTGCCAGCAGTTACTCTACTTTCCAAGAGACCCAGTACTTC. Protein: CASSYSTFQETQYF.

This clonotype came up a few times. The rearrangement joins TRBV7-9 to TRBJ2-1; 7 positions agree with TRBD2. The germline V gene encodes CDR1 SEHNR and CDR2 FQNEAQ (reference sequence). Unmatched junction bases numbered 9, after V lost 2 bases and J lost 5 bases. CDR3 size: 16 residues. CDR3 in amino acids: CASSLSEALADNEQFF. CDR3 DNA: TGTGCCAGCAGCTTAAGTGAGGCTCTAGCGGACAATGAGCAGTTCTTC.

The chain recombines TRBV15 with TRBJ2-7; D is uncertain. The CDR3 runs 14 residues. V gave up 1 base and J gave up 2 bases, with 9 bases separating them. Germline CDR1 and CDR2: LNHNV and YYDKDF (reference sequence). For the CDR3, the DNA is TGTGCCACCAGCAGAGTTGGTGGAACCTACGAGCAGTACTTC. This codes for CATSRVGGTYEQYF.

This chain uses TRBV7-9 with TRBJ2-1, with 13 nucleotides matching TRBD2. Germline CDR1 reads SEHNR; CDR2 reads FQNEAQ (reference sequence). With 5 bases clipped from V and 1 base from J, the junction kept 5 bases outside the gene matches. The CDR3 extends over 17 amino acids. The CDR3 DNA follows: TGTGCCAGCAGCCCTCGGACTAGCGGGAGTTCCTACAATGAGCAGTTCTTC. Encoded protein: CASSPRTSGSSYNEQFF.

The rearrangement links TRBV5-1 to TRBJ2-5; TRBD2 is a possible D gene (5 bases). The length of the CDR3 is 14 residues. Germline V gives CDR1 SGHRS, CDR2 YFSETQ. Trimming removed 2 bases at V and 2 bases at J, with 10 bases between. The CDR3 bases are TGCGCCAGCAGCTTAAGGACTGGGCAAGAGACCCAGTACTTC. It encodes CASSLRTGQETQYF.

This clonotype came up a few times. The rearrangement uses TRBV27 and TRBJ1-2; D gene uncertain. Germline V gene lookup returns CDR1 MNHEY and CDR2 SMNVEV (reference sequence). V lost 8 bases and J lost 2, with 9 bases in between. This CDR3 is 12 amino acids long. CDR3 protein: CASGNDNYGYTF. CDR3 coding DNA: TGTGCCAGCGGAAACGACAACTATGGCTACACCTTC.

Here the CDR3 reads CASSPVAGGHGELFF. The DNA for the CDR3 is TGTGCCAGCAGCCCCGTGGCGGGAGGTCACGGGGAGCTGTTTTTT. The chain has TRBV9 and TRBJ2-2; 8 bases are shared with TRBD2. With V trimmed by 4 bases and J by 7 bases, 9 bases remained unmatched. This CDR3 has 15 residues. The germline CDR1 and CDR2 sequences are SGDLS and YYNGEE.

This chain connects TRBV20-1 to TRBJ1-2, with D perhaps TRBD1 (6 bases). The germline V gene has CDR1 DFQATT and CDR2 SNEGSKA (reference sequence). This CDR3 is 14 amino acids long. Trimming removed 4 bases at V and 6 bases at J, with 18 bases between. The CDR3 spells CSATGGLDGDGYTF. For the CDR3, the DNA is TGCAGTGCTACTGGGGGGCTGGACGGCGATGGCTACACCTTC.

V gene TRBV12-3 or TRBV12-4 combines with J gene TRBJ2-3; D not certain. Trimming removed 1 base at V and 5 bases at J, with 10 bases between. The CDR3 runs 14 residues. The CDR3 coding sequence is TGTGCCAGCAGTTTAGGGCTGTCTTTAGATACGCAGTATTTT. Translating gives CASSLGLSLDTQYF.